The clone carrying this TCR beta chain was found a few times. Its specificity is unknown. 13 Jbeta primers and 60 Vbeta primers were used for the PCR. This table comes from immunoSEQ multiplex PCR, and its TCRdb copy is limited to in-frame clones, with some not included. The sample contains some 110,000 clones, approximately 82% of which appear only once. Unmatched junction bases numbered 6, after V lost 4 bases and J lost 1 base. This CDR3 is built from 16 residues. Per germline, CDR1 MRHNA and CDR2 SNTAGT. This entry is derived from a study of cytomegalovirus exposure and HLA in healthy donors. General study points: Likely technical artifact: a cluster of highly shared sequence variants.

This sequence joins TRBV6-4 and TRBJ2-5; 10 bases map to TRBD2. The sequenced sample was PBMCs. This TCR derives from a middle-aged man in good health and CMV-seronegative. CDR3 loop: CASSAASGGSQETQYF. CDR3 coding DNA: TGTGCCAGCAGTGCGGCTAGCGGGGGCTCCCAAGAGACCCAGTACTTC.